This T cell receptor (beta chain) was captured by sequencing in a study of blood T cell repertoires in COVID-19. Clones were read by immunoSEQ multiplex PCR, and TCRdb kept only the in-frame ones, dropping some. The table includes approximately 280,000 clones, roughly 86% detected once. The V end was cut by 2 bases, the J end by 10 bases, with 15 bases between. Germline V gives CDR1 LGHDT, CDR2 YNNKEL (reference sequence). This CDR3 has 15 residues. In assigning cohorts, the study relied on participant-reported clinical history. The sample holds one count of this clone. The sequence came from a woman under 30 who had recovered from COVID-19. Sequencing was done on a sample of PBMCs or T cells enriched from blood (not recorded which). The rearrangement uses TRBV3-1 (or the pseudogene TRBV3-2) and TRBJ1-6; a possible D gene is TRBD1 (6 bases). CDR3 amino acids: CASSQNGEGGSPLHF. As DNA, the CDR3 is TGTGCCAGCAGCCAAAATGGGGAGGGGGGCTCACCCCTCCACTTT.